A single sample is the source of the 16 T cell receptor beta chains below, sequenced in a study of beta chain features in type 1 diabetes. Overall study findings and caveats: Across all four CD4+ subsets, people with type 1 diabetes showed modestly shorter TCRB CDR3s.

Their antigens are not known. Isolated RNA was reverse transcribed in full, so expressed TCRB transcripts were sequenced. Sequencing used immunoSEQ multiplex PCR; TCRdb keeps in-frame clones, though not all of them. The sample has 600,000 to 700,000 clones; 9.5% to 15% are singletons. Sequencing was performed on naive CD4+ T cells from blood. All receptors come from a man in his thirties or forties with type 1 diabetes.

This clone appeared a few times. The chain uses TRBV29-1 and TRBJ2-7, with a possible D match to TRBD1 (5 bases). This CDR3 spans 12 amino acids. The V end was cut by 1 base, the J end by 6 bases, with 10 bases between. Germline assignment: CDR1 SQVTM and CDR2 ANQGSEA. CDR3 nucleotides: TGCAGCGTTGAAGTTCAGGGTCCCGAGCAGTACTTC. Protein sequence: CSVEVQGPEQYF.

The chain links TRBV18 to TRBJ2-3; the D is unclear. Deletions cut 0 bases from V and 2 bases from J, with 9 bases between. The CDR3 has 15 amino acids. Per germline, CDR1 KGHSH and CDR2 LQKENI. The chain's CDR3 is CASSPPGGYTDTQYF. Written as DNA, the CDR3 is TGTGCCAGCTCACCACCCGGCGGATACACAGATACGCAGTATTTT.

This clone has just a few counts. V and J are TRBV4-3 and TRBJ2-1; 7 bases are shared with TRBD2. Germline CDR1 LGHNA, CDR2 YSLEER. This CDR3 region has 18 residues. The J segment lost 0 bases and the V segment lost 0 bases, leaving 8 bases of the junction unmatched. CDR3 DNA: TGCGCCAGCAGCCAAGAATCTGGAGCGGGGCGCTCCTACAATGAGCAGTTCTTC. Protein: CASSQESGAGRSYNEQFF.

The sample holds a few counts of this clone. V gene TRBV6-5 combines with J gene TRBJ2-3; weak D call: TRBD2 (6 bases). Trimming left V 5 bases short and J 0 bases short, with 12 bases between. The length of the CDR3 is 15 residues. Germline CDR1 is MNHEY and CDR2 is SVGAGI. In DNA, the CDR3 is TGTGCCAGCAGTCGGGGACTTGCTAGCACAGATACGCAGTATTTT. Residues: CASSRGLASTDTQYF.

The chain uses TRBV6-5 and TRBJ2-7; D unclear. Between the trimmed V and J ends, which lost 2 bases and 0 bases, there was a span of 11 bases. There are 15 residues in the CDR3. Germline loops: CDR1 MNHEY, CDR2 SVGAGI. CDR3 region: CASSYHRRSSYEQYF. The DNA of the CDR3 is TGTGCCAGCAGTTACCACCGAAGGAGCTCCTACGAGCAGTACTTC.

This clone has more than one count but fewer than ten. This sequence joins TRBV7-2 and TRBJ1-4, with 8 bases that match TRBD1. J gave up 7 bases and V 3 bases, and 7 bases lay outside the gene matches. The germline V gene encodes CDR1 SGHTA and CDR2 FQGNSA. The CDR3 is made up of 15 amino acids. The CDR3 DNA follows: TGTGCCAGCAGCTTCCCGGCAGGGGGCTCTGAAAAACTGTTTTTT. Its protein product is CASSFPAGGSEKLFF.

This clone was counted only a few times. This chain connects TRBV25-1 to TRBJ2-7; D unclear. CDR3 length equals 12 residues. The germline V gene has CDR1 MGHDK and CDR2 SYGVNS. V was cut by 2 bases and J by 5 bases, with 7 bases left in between. The CDR3 DNA sequence: TGTGCCAGCAGTGAACGTGACGACGAGCAGTACTTC. It yields the protein CASSERDDEQYF.

The chain combines TRBV4-3 with TRBJ2-7, with a possible D match to TRBD1 (6 bases). This CDR3 comprises 16 residues. Trimming cost V 0 bases and J 4 bases, with 16 bases left between them. In germline, CDR1 is LGHNA, CDR2 YSLEER. DNA for the CDR3: TGCGCCAGCAGCCAAGATCTCACCGGGACACCGTACGAGCAGTACTTC. It is translated as CASSQDLTGTPYEQYF.

This chain uses TRBV6-5 with TRBJ2-1, with 7 bases fitting TRBD1. There are 13 residues in the CDR3. Germline CDR1 is MNHEY and CDR2 is SVGAGI. Trimming took 6 bases from V and 4 from J; bases not matched to a gene: 3. The CDR3, as DNA: TGTGCCAGCAGCCGACAGGGTTACAATGAGCAGTTCTTC. This gives the protein CASSRQGYNEQFF.

V is TRBV5-6 and J is TRBJ1-1; the match to TRBD1 covers 8 bases. CDR1 and CDR2 (germline): SGHDT, YYEEEE. This CDR3 contains 13 residues. The junction had 4 bases not matched to a gene; V was cut back by 2 bases and J by 7 bases. The CDR3 loop reads CASSFPGGSEAFF. Written as DNA, the CDR3 is TGTGCCAGCAGCTTCCCAGGGGGCAGTGAAGCTTTCTTT.

A note on this clone: The sample has other DNA sequences that encode this CDR3 too. The CDR3 DNA reads TGTGCCAGCAGTCGAGGAGAGACCCAGTACTTC. Amino acid sequence: CASSRGETQYF. The V gene is TRBV6-6, the J gene TRBJ2-5, with D uncertain. Germline values: CDR1 MNHNY, CDR2 SVGAGI (reference sequence). This CDR3 region has 11 residues. V gave up 5 bases and J gave up 4 bases, with 5 bases separating them.

V and J are TRBV11-1 and TRBJ1-2; the match to TRBD1 covers 8 bases. Germline values: CDR1 SGHAT, CDR2 FQDESV (reference sequence). Unmatched junction bases numbered 9, after V lost 3 bases and J lost 3 bases. This CDR3 comprises 16 residues. The CDR3 coding sequence is TGTGCCAGCAGCTTGGCACCGACGACAGGGGACTATGGCTACACCTTC. It codes for CASSLAPTTGDYGYTF.

The rearrangement uses TRBV12-5 and TRBJ2-7; no clear D gene. Germline V gene data show CDR1 as LGHNT and CDR2 as FRNRAP. V was cut by 1 base and J by 3 bases, with 7 bases left in between. The CDR3 contains 13 residues. CDR3 region: CASGLGHLYEQYF. The CDR3, as DNA: TGTGCTAGTGGTTTGGGACATCTCTACGAGCAGTACTTC.

The chain employs TRBV7-9 and TRBJ1-1, with D perhaps TRBD1 (6 bases). Germline lookup yields CDR1 SEHNR and CDR2 FQNEAQ (reference sequence). V was shortened by 0 bases and J by 8 bases, with 19 bases between the two germline ends. The CDR3 runs to 16 residues. In DNA, the CDR3 is TGTGCCAGCAGCTTAGCCTCCTTAACAGGGTTAGAAGAAGCTTTCTTT. Its translation is CASSLASLTGLEEAFF.

The chain is built from TRBV7-9 and TRBJ2-3; 10 bases are a match to TRBD1. With 6 bases clipped from V and 3 bases from J, the junction kept 3 bases outside the gene matches. Germline V gene lookup returns CDR1 SEHNR and CDR2 FQNEAQ (reference sequence). The CDR3 consists of 14 residues. CDR3 in DNA: TGTGCCAGCAGGACAGGGGGCAGTACAGATACGCAGTATTTT. Protein product: CASRTGGSTDTQYF.

The J gene is TRBJ1-1, the V gene TRBV5-1, with D possibly TRBD1 on 5 matching bases. V lost 0 bases and J 5 bases, leaving 17 bases between the germline ends. Germline V CDR1 and CDR2: SGHRS, YFSETQ. The CDR3 has 16 amino acids. The CDR3 DNA sequence: TGCGCCAGCAGCTTGGATGGGGGATCTTTGGATACTGAAGCTTTCTTT. It encodes CASSLDGGSLDTEAFF.